This T cell receptor beta chain appears in the sequencing data of a study of T-cell memory formation after mild COVID-19. Each CDR3 protein is one row after TCRdb ran MiXCR on the 5' RACE reads. The sample has fewer than 250,000 distinct CDR3 sequences; 15% are singletons. This CDR3 spans 14 amino acids. The germline gives CDR1 SGHRS, CDR2 YFSETQ. The germline V and J ends were trimmed by 0 bases and 5 bases, with 8 bases remaining between them. This clonotype was counted ten times or more. The TCR was taken from an adult woman who had mild COVID-19 (a few samples of this study predate the infection). Cell type and time point are not known. This chain uses TRBV5-1 with TRBJ2-2, with D uncertain. The sequencing sample was made of PBMCs or a T cell subset sorted from them (not recorded which). The CDR3 nucleotides are TGCGCCAGCAGCTTGGCGACCGTAACCGGGGAGCTGTTTTTT. This encodes CASSLATVTGELFF.